Given below is one TCR beta chain in context. The protocol was immunoSEQ multiplex PCR, while the TCRdb copy is restricted to in-frame clones and leaves out a portion. The sample lists 2 million to 2.5 million clones; approximately 94% were seen once. The data derive from a study of shared clonotypes between healthy human individuals. The CDR3 spans 13 residues. V lost 1 base and J 6 bases, leaving 10 bases between the germline ends. Germline-derived CDR1 and CDR2 are SGHTA and FQGNSA. This clonotype originated in a young man in good health. The sequencing sample was made of naive CD4+ T cells sorted from blood. The subset is: CD45RA+ positively selected. This chain connects TRBV7-2 to TRBJ2-7; D is unresolved. The CDR3 is CASSLVYKGEQYF. CDR3 coding DNA: TGTGCCAGCAGCTTAGTCTATAAGGGCGAGCAGTACTTC. The full variable domain, rest sourced from reference TRBV7-2 and TRBJ2-7, is GAGVSQSPSNKVTEKGKDVELRCDPISGHTALYWYRQSLGQGLEFLIYFQGNSAPDKSGLPSDRFSAERTGGSVSTLTIQRTQQEDSAVYLCASSLVYKGEQYFGPGTRLTVT.